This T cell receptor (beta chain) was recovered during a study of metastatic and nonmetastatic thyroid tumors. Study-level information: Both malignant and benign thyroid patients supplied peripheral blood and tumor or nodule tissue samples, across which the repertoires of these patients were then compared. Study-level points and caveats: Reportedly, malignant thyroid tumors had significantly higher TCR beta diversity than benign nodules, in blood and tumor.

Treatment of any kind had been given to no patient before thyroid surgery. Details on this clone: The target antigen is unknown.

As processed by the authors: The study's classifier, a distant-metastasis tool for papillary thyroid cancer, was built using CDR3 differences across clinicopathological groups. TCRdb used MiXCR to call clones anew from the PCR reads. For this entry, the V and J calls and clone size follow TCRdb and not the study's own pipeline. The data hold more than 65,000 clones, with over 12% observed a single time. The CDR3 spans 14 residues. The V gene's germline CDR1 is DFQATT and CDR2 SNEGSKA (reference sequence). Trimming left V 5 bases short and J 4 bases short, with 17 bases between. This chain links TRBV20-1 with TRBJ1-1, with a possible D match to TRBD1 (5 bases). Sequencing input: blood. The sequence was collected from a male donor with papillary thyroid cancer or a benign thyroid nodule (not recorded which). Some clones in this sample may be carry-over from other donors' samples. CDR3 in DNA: TGCAGTGCTCAGTCTTTGCCGGGGGTCACTGAAGCTTTCTTT. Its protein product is CSAQSLPGVTEAFF.